The clone carrying this T cell receptor (beta chain) came up once. Its antigen is undetermined. Trimming cost V 0 bases and J 0 bases; bases outside gene matches: 5. The CDR3 contains 17 residues. Germline CDR1 LGHNA, CDR2 YNFKEQ. The record originates from a study of OX40 agonist ivuxolimab in advanced cancers. The study, taken as a whole, reports: No antigen was identified for the clonally expanded peripheral T cells.

Profiled with immunoSEQ multiplex PCR; TCRdb holds only in-frame clones, not every one. The sample carries around 11,000 clones, 70% to 80% recorded once. Anyone with autoimmune disease history or systemic immunosuppression was excluded. The sequence came from an adult with an advanced solid tumor such as melanoma, head and neck, liver or kidney cancer. V and J are TRBV4-2 and TRBJ2-7; 10 positions agree with TRBD2. The material was CD4+ or CD8+ T cells sorted from blood, obtained in a trial of the OX40 agonist ivuxolimab. In nucleotides, the CDR3 is TGTGCCAGCAGCCAAGAACATAGCGGGGGGTCCTCCTACGAGCAGTACTTC. This codes for CASSQEHSGGSSYEQYF.